The 29 T cell receptor beta chains given below trace back to one sample, sequenced in a study of chemoradiotherapy in HPV16-positive cancers. Using immunoSEQ multiplex PCR, the repertoire was profiled, and TCRdb retains in-frame clones only, with some absent. The sample holds 25,000 to 30,000 clones, about four fifths seen once. The specimen was blood, collected from a patient who underwent chemoradiotherapy. The receptors here all came from a human donor with HPV-associated anogenital cancer.

The chain employs TRBV9 and TRBJ2-2; 8 bases fit TRBD2. Germline lookup yields CDR1 SGDLS and CDR2 YYNGEE. Trimming took 0 bases from V and 6 from J; bases not matched to a gene: 7. The CDR3 consists of 16 residues. CDR3 sequence: CASSVVAGGPAGELFF. CDR3 nucleotide sequence: TGTGCCAGCAGCGTAGTTGCGGGGGGCCCGGCCGGGGAGCTGTTTTTT.

This chain joins TRBV6-4 and TRBJ2-2, with 8 bases fitting TRBD1. V was clipped by 5 bases and J by 6 bases; unmatched bases: 5. This CDR3 region has 14 residues. The V gene's germline CDR1 is MRHNA and CDR2 SNTAGT. The CDR3 loop reads CASSKGQGSGELFF. The CDR3 nucleotides read TGTGCCAGCAGTAAAGGACAGGGATCCGGGGAGCTGTTTTTT.

The chain has TRBV6-1 and TRBJ1-4; D is uncertain. Germline CDR1 reads MNHNS; CDR2 reads SASEGT. The CDR3 is made up of 16 amino acids. V was pared by 1 base and J by 0 bases, with 9 bases between. CDR3 in DNA: TGTGCCAGCAGTGAAGGAATTCTTGCAACTAATGAAAAACTGTTTTTT. Translated: CASSEGILATNEKLFF.

The chain recombines TRBV7-8 with TRBJ1-2; tentative D call: TRBD1 (5 bases). This CDR3 has 13 residues. Trimming removed 3 bases at V and 6 bases at J, with 11 bases between. CDR1 and CDR2 (germline): SGHVS, FQNEAQ. The DNA for the CDR3 is TGTGCCAGCAGCTTGCGACGGGGGGATGGCTACACCTTC. Its protein product is CASSLRRGDGYTF.

The rearrangement links TRBV6-1 to TRBJ2-5; D possibly matches TRBD1 or TRBD2 (6 bases each). Germline V gene data show CDR1 as MNHNS and CDR2 as SASEGT. The CDR3 runs to 14 residues. V lost 7 bases and J lost 1, with 13 bases in between. CDR3 sequence: CASIQGGGQETQYF. In DNA form, the CDR3 reads TGTGCCAGCATTCAAGGAGGGGGCCAAGAGACCCAGTACTTC.

The chain uses TRBV18 and TRBJ1-3, with D unclear. This CDR3 is 14 amino acids long. The V gene's germline CDR1 is KGHSH and CDR2 LQKENI. The ends were cut back, 5 bases at V and 0 bases at J, with 8 bases in the middle. Here the CDR3 reads CASSSGSSGNTIYF. The CDR3, as DNA: TGTGCCAGCTCATCCGGGAGCTCTGGAAACACCATATATTTT.

A few counts support this clone. The V call is TRBV19, the J call TRBJ2-5, with 8 bases lining up with TRBD2. Germline lookup yields CDR1 LNHDA and CDR2 SQIVND (reference sequence). V lost 5 bases and J lost 5; bases outside the gene matches: 4. The CDR3 loop spans 13 amino acids. CDR3 sequence (DNA): TGTGCCAGTAGTCGAACTAGCGGTGAGACCCAGTACTTC. Translating it yields CASSRTSGETQYF.

The chain carries TRBV30 and TRBJ1-3; 9 bases fit TRBD1. With V trimmed by 3 bases and J by 0 bases, 6 bases remained unmatched. The CDR3 is 16 residues long. Germline-derived CDR1 and CDR2 are GTSNPN and SVGIG (reference sequence). The CDR3: CAWSGTGLFSGNTIYF. Written as DNA, the CDR3 is TGTGCCTGGAGCGGGACAGGGCTGTTCTCTGGAAACACCATATATTTT.

J is TRBJ2-4 and V is TRBV2; D unclear. Trimming removed 1 base at V and 0 bases at J, with 13 bases between. Germline-derived CDR1 and CDR2 are SNHLY and FYNNEI. The CDR3 sequence is 17 residues long. The CDR3 DNA reads as TGTGCCAGCAGTGAAGAGGGCAGAAACGTAGCCAAAAACATTCAGTACTTC. It is translated as CASSEEGRNVAKNIQYF.

The V gene is TRBV2, the J gene TRBJ1-1, with TRBD1 identical over 8 bases. From germline, CDR1 is SNHLY and CDR2 FYNNEI. The V gene end was trimmed by 5 bases and the J gene end by 0 bases; junction bases not matched to a gene: 5. CDR3 length: 15 amino acids. CDR3 in amino acids: CASSRTGLMNTEAFF. The CDR3 DNA follows: TGTGCCAGCAGTAGGACAGGGTTAATGAACACTGAAGCTTTCTTT.

The J gene is TRBJ2-1, the V gene TRBV4-1; 12 positions agree with TRBD2. After removal of 3 bases from V and 0 bases from J, the junction contained 3 bases not matched to a gene. CDR1 and CDR2 (germline): MGHRA, YSYEKL. The CDR3 extends over 17 amino acids. The CDR3 coding sequence is TGCGCCAGCAGCCACACGACTAGCGGGGGCTCCTACAATGAGCAGTTCTTC. Protein product: CASSHTTSGGSYNEQFF.

This clone has a single count. The V and J genes are TRBV2 and TRBJ2-3, with D possibly matching TRBD2 (7 bases). Trimming stripped 4 bases from V and 3 bases from J, with 17 bases between. CDR3 length equals 16 residues. Germline CDR1 reads SNHLY; CDR2 reads FYNNEI. CDR3 DNA sequence: TGTGCCAGCAGTGTACAGGGTTACGGGAGGACAGATACGCAGTATTTT. Its protein product is CASSVQGYGRTDTQYF.

V gene TRBV11-2 combines with J gene TRBJ2-7, with no clear D. Looked up from germline, CDR1 is SGHAT and CDR2 is FQNNGV. Trimming left V 0 bases short and J 2 bases short, with 8 bases between. There are 14 residues in the CDR3. CDR3 protein: CASSLDGTAYEQYV. CDR3 bases: TGTGCCAGCAGCTTAGATGGCACAGCCTACGAGCAGTACGTC.

The rearrangement joins TRBV7-9 to TRBJ2-5; 7 nucleotides match TRBD1. Looked up from germline, CDR1 is SEHNR and CDR2 is FQNEAQ (reference sequence). The CDR3 is 15 amino acids. Trimming removed 4 bases from V and 5 bases from J; junction bases left unmatched: 10. In DNA, the CDR3 is TGTGCCAGCAGCTCGTACAGGGGCGGCGGGGAGACCCAGTACTTC. Protein: CASSSYRGGGETQYF.

V usage is TRBV19 and J usage is TRBJ1-2; D is ambiguous. Germline V lookup: CDR1 LNHDA, CDR2 SQIVND (reference sequence). Trimming stripped 3 bases from V and 0 bases from J, with 8 bases between. This CDR3 has 14 residues. The CDR3 DNA reads TGTGCCAGTAGTATGAGTTTGACTAACTATGGCTACACCTTC. Translated, it gives CASSMSLTNYGYTF.

This clone was counted once. This chain connects TRBV10-3 to TRBJ2-7; no clear D. Trimming cost V 8 bases and J 3 bases, with 14 bases left between them. This CDR3 has 13 amino acids. Germline CDR1 is ENHRY and CDR2 is SYGVKD. The CDR3 bases are TGTGCCATCGGGGATCCGACCTACTACGAGCAGTACTTC. Translation: CAIGDPTYYEQYF.

This clone has just a few counts. V usage is TRBV11-2 and J usage is TRBJ1-2; perhaps TRBD1 as D (5 bases). V lost 5 bases to trimming and J lost 4 bases, with 17 bases between them. Per the germline V gene, CDR1 is SGHAT and CDR2 is FQNNGV. The CDR3 runs 15 residues. CDR3 protein: CASSPGQAVAYGYTF. CDR3 sequence (DNA): TGTGCCAGCAGCCCTGGACAAGCGGTAGCCTATGGCTACACCTTC.

This sequence joins TRBV30 and TRBJ1-5, with TRBD1 matching over 10 bases. The V gene end was trimmed by 5 bases and the J gene end by 0 bases; junction bases not matched to a gene: 1. Germline CDR1 is GTSNPN and CDR2 is SVGIG (reference sequence). The CDR3 contains 14 residues. CDR3 nucleotide sequence: TGTGCCTGGGGGACAGGGGATAGCAATCAGCCCCAGCATTTT. It encodes CAWGTGDSNQPQHF.

This chain uses TRBV19 with TRBJ1-5; tentatively, D is TRBD1 (6 bases). CDR1 and CDR2 (germline): LNHDA, SQIVND (reference sequence). V lost 3 bases, J lost 5 bases, and 11 bases lay in between. This CDR3 region has 14 residues. The CDR3 region is CASSINPGDQPQHF. For the CDR3, the DNA is TGTGCCAGTAGTATCAACCCAGGGGATCAGCCCCAGCATTTT.

The chain employs TRBV27 and TRBJ1-2, with 7 bases fitting TRBD1. This CDR3 has 15 residues. Unmatched junction bases numbered 12, after V lost 4 bases and J lost 7 bases. CDR1 is MNHEY, CDR2 SMNVEV, per germline (reference sequence). In nucleotides, the CDR3 is TGTGCCAGCAGTTCTCGCCCCCGGGACAGAGTTGGCTACACCTTC. Protein sequence: CASSSRPRDRVGYTF.

The genes are TRBV5-6 and TRBJ2-7, with 7 positions matching TRBD1. Germline V gene sequence: CDR1 SGHDT, CDR2 YYEEEE. This CDR3 has 17 amino acids. Germline trimming cut 4 bases from V and 2 bases from J; bases unmatched to any gene: 15. CDR3 region: CASSQIVRQGFAYEQYF. CDR3 bases: TGTGCCAGCAGCCAAATCGTCAGACAGGGTTTTGCCTACGAGCAGTACTTC.

J is TRBJ2-4 and V is TRBV5-6; D is ambiguous. The V end was cut by 5 bases, the J end by 0 bases, with 9 bases between. CDR3 length: 14 residues. Germline-derived CDR1 and CDR2 are SGHDT and YYEEEE. The CDR3 region has the DNA TGTGCCAGCAGTGACACCGGAGCCAAAAACATTCAGTACTTC. Translated: CASSDTGAKNIQYF. Supplemented by reference TRBV5-6 and TRBJ2-4, the full variable domain reads DAGVTQSPTHLIKTRGQQVTLRCSPKSGHDTVSWYQQALGQGPQFIFQYYEEEERQRGNFPDRFSGHQFPNYSSELNVNALLLGDSALYLCASSDTGAKNIQYFGAGTRLSVL.

The chain couples TRBV5-1 to TRBJ1-4; D is uncertain. The CDR3 sequence is 15 residues long. Trimming shortened V by 1 base and J by 3 bases, and 10 bases separated the two germline ends. The germline V gene has CDR1 SGHRS and CDR2 YFSETQ. DNA of the CDR3: TGCGCCAGCAGCTTGTCGAGTTTACCTAATGAAAAACTGTTTTTT. Translating gives CASSLSSLPNEKLFF.

The chain couples TRBV2 to TRBJ1-6, with TRBD1 as a possible D gene (6 bases). The V end was cut by 8 bases, the J end by 0 bases, with 11 bases between. In germline, CDR1 is SNHLY, CDR2 FYNNEI. This CDR3 is 15 amino acids long. Here the CDR3 DNA reads TGTGCCAGCGTCGGGGGCCGCTCCTATAATTCACCCCTCCACTTT. Translating it yields CASVGGRSYNSPLHF. Supplemented by reference TRBV2 and TRBJ1-6, the full variable domain reads EPEVTQTPSHQVTQMGQEVILRCVPISNHLYFYWYRQILGQKVEFLVSFYNNEISEKSEIFDDQFSVERPDGSNFTLKIRSTKLEDSAMYFCASVGGRSYNSPLHFGNGTRLTVT.

The chain carries TRBV30 and TRBJ2-7, with TRBD1 matching over 10 bases. CDR1 is GTSNPN, CDR2 SVGIG, per germline (reference sequence). The CDR3 sequence is 15 residues long. The ends lost 0 bases at V and 6 bases at J; junction bases unmatched: 8. The CDR3 nucleotides read TGTGCCTGGAGTGTAAAGGGACAGGGGATCGGCGAGCAGTACTTC. Its translation is CAWSVKGQGIGEQYF. Full variable domain (missing parts from reference TRBV30 and TRBJ2-7): SQTIHQWPATLVQPVGSPLSLECTVEGTSNPNLYWYRQAAGRGLQLLFYSVGIGQISSEVPQNLSASRPQDRQFILSSKKLLLSDSGFYLCAWSVKGQGIGEQYFGPGTRLTVT.

J is TRBJ1-3 and V is TRBV30; no firm D call. The CDR3 loop spans 13 amino acids. Trimming cost V 3 bases and J 2 bases, with 8 bases left between them. Germline V gives CDR1 GTSNPN, CDR2 SVGIG (reference sequence). CDR3 nucleotides: TGTGCCTGGAGGAGGACGGCTGGAAACACCATATATTTT. Amino acids: CAWRRTAGNTIYF.

CDR3 sequence (DNA): TGTGCCAGCAGCCCCTATGACCCGAACACTGAAGCTTTCTTT. It translates to CASSPYDPNTEAFF. This sequence joins TRBV7-9 and TRBJ1-1; no definite D call. The CDR3 runs 14 residues. Germline V gene sequence: CDR1 SEHNR, CDR2 FQNEAQ (reference sequence). V was shortened by 5 bases and J by 1 base, with 11 bases between the two germline ends.

V and J are TRBV6-1 and TRBJ1-1, with unresolved D. V shed 5 bases and J shed 3 bases, with 13 bases lying between them. The CDR3 loop spans 14 amino acids. Germline CDR1 and CDR2: MNHNS and SASEGT. This CDR3 is CASSIRTGYTEAFF. CDR3 nucleotides: TGTGCCAGCAGTATAAGGACGGGATACACTGAAGCTTTCTTT.

The gene calls are TRBV9 and TRBJ2-1; 8 positions match TRBD2. This CDR3 contains 16 residues. The germline gives CDR1 SGDLS, CDR2 YYNGEE. V was pared by 0 bases and J by 6 bases, with 8 bases of the junction left unmatched. The CDR3 nucleotides read TGTGCCAGCAGCGTAGTATCAGCGGGGGCACCCAATGAGCAGTTCTTC. Translation: CASSVVSAGAPNEQFF.